The following is a T cell receptor (beta chain) sequence with its context. This clonotype showed up many times. No antigen is known for it. No per-base quality is available; no much larger clone lies one base away. Ophthalmopathy patients had moderately to severely active disease, with a Clinical Activity Score of 3 or more, a NOSPECS grade of 4 or more, and a disease duration of less than 3 months. Exclusion was applied to patients with uncontrolled infections, other autoimmune diseases, pregnancy or lactation. Diagnoses were established on the basis of clinical symptoms, serum thyroxine and TRAb, thyroid ultrasound, and orbital computed tomography. Ficoll-Paque density gradient centrifugation was used to isolate PBMCs from around 10 ml of fresh peripheral blood. Total RNA was extracted using Trizol reagent, and RNA quality was assessed on an Agilent 2100 Bioanalyzer. The TCR beta CDR3 regions were amplified from the RNA transcripts. For the first round of RT-PCR on the TCR CDR3, the HTBI primer set was used together with the Qiagen OneStep RT-PCR kit. The libraries were constructed in a second round of multiplex PCR and then size-selected and purified. Paired-end sequencing of the libraries was performed with 100 bp reads on an Illumina HiSeq2000. The authors' pipeline ran thus. SOAPnuke was used to process the raw data, removing reads that contained adapters or uncalled bases, had a mean Phred below 15, or lacked an exact match to the constant primer or identifier. High-quality paired reads were merged with COPE v1.2.5, and unique nucleotide sequences were defined as clonotypes. MiTCR v1.1 was used to align clonotypes to the IMGT TRBV, TRBD and TRBJ reference segments. Only V-J combinations with frequency above 0.0001, covering approximately 99% of repertoires, were analysed. A TCS score was defined as the ratio between F50 (clonal expansion) and ExV (chaos), using BLOSUM62-based TCRdist between CDR3 peptides within each V-J. Welch's t-statistics and random forest reduced 500 to 650 V-J features to 10 to 15, which were used in a naive Bayes classifier (R e1071). TCRdb reworked the public reads: Q25 trimming with fastp, MiXCR clone assembly, productive beta chains retained. Rows matching on CDR3 protein sequence are summarized as one entry with the most common DNA and genes. These V and J calls derive from TCRdb rather than the authors' analysis. Recorded for this sample are a few hundred thousand distinct CDR3 sequences; 15% to 20% of them occurred a single time. 15% of the sample is taken by the ten largest.

The data were taken from a study of T cells in Graves' hyperthyroidism and ophthalmopathy (dated by TCRdb to between 2018 and 2021). In terms of the full investigation: Peripheral blood was sampled at the time of initial diagnosis, prior to any treatment. To identify distinguishing TCR V-J signatures, a discovery cohort of some 100 patients was used, comprising 40 to 45 with Graves' ophthalmopathy and 57 with stable Graves' hyperthyroidism. Prospective prediction of ophthalmopathy was tested in an independent validation cohort of under 20 hyperthyroidism patients and 15 to 17 patients who later progressed to ophthalmopathy. The roughly 91 discovery patients were randomly split 7:3 into training and test sets. In addition, the study compared T-cell repertoires in thyroid tissue and in blood from several Graves' hyperthyroidism patients. After blood sampling, hyperthyroidism patients were treated with methimazole at a starting dose of 30 mg daily, and ophthalmopathy patients were treated with high-dose intravenous methylprednisolone. According to the paper, TCR Vbeta CDR3 sequencing was carried out on 120 to 150 peripheral blood samples, which came from over 40 ophthalmopathy, 75 to 80 hyperthyroidism and 17 progressor patients. Study-wide conclusions, independent of this receptor: Ophthalmopathy was separated from stable hyperthyroidism by a 13 V-J signature model, with just over 85% sensitivity and about 84% specificity obtained in cross-validation and 80%/75% obtained in testing. Most expanded thyroid clonotypes (frequency above 0.001) were also detected in blood, a finding suggesting that blood repertoires may reflect thyroid immune responses. Sample size was not statistically predetermined, and blinding of investigators to group allocation was not performed. In validation, progression to ophthalmopathy was predicted by the model with 70.59% sensitivity and roughly 76% specificity, a median of around 6.5 months before onset.

CDR1 and CDR2, looked up from the germline V gene, are MDHEN and SYDVKM. V is pruned by 2 bases and J by 4 bases, leaving 4 bases of the junction without a gene match. Counted from cysteine to phenylalanine, this CDR3 has 14 amino acids. Only the CDR3 DNA is retained, 42 bases long and in frame from the first base. Specimen: blood. The chain employs TRBV28 and TRBJ1-2; TRBD1 fits 7 bases in the junction. The TCR originated in a middle-aged woman with Graves' ophthalmopathy. The DNA sequence reads TGTGCCAGCAGTTTAGCGGGACAGCTCTATGGCTACACCTTC. Its translation reads: CASSLAGQLYGYTF.